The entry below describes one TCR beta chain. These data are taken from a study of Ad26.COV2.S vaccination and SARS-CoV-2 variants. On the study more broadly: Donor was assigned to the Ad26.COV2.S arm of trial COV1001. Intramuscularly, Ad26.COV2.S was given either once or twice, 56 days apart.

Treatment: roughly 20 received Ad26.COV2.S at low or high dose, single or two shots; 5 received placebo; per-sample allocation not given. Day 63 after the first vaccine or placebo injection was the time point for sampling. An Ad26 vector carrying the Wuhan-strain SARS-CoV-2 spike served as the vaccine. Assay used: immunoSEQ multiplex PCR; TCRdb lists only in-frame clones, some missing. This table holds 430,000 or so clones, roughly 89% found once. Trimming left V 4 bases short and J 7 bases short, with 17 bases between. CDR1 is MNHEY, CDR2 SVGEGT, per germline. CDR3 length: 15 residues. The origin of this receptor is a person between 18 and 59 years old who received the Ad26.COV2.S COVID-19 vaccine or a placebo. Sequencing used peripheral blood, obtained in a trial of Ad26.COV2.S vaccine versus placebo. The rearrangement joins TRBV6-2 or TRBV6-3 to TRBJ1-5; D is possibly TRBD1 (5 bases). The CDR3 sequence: CASSFSGGRGQPQHF. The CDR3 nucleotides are TGTGCCAGCAGTTTTTCGGGCGGTCGGGGGCAGCCCCAGCATTTT.